This T cell receptor beta chain was sequenced for a study of T-cell memory formation after mild COVID-19 (dated by TCRdb to the early 2020s). Regarding the study in general: Most TCR sequence clusters were specific to one of the two donors. In two donors, T-cell clones that expanded and contracted after mild COVID-19 were followed by sequencing TCRalpha and TCRbeta repertoires longitudinally. The cohort was made up of two young adult volunteers, one female and one male, who were previously healthy.

The sample was run on an Illumina NovaSeq 6000. TCRalpha and TCRbeta cDNA libraries were built by 5'RACE with constant-segment primers, adding sample barcodes and unique molecular identifiers. RNA was extracted from every sample with Trizol reagent. Libraries were amplified in two PCR steps, with a second sample barcode and Illumina TruSeq adapters added in the second step. Libraries were sequenced on an Illumina NovaSeq with 2 x 150 bp paired-end reads. In the paper's pipeline: Reads were demultiplexed and collapsed into UMI-guided consensus sequences with migec v1.2.7. With mixcr v2.1.11, UMI consensuses were aligned to TRA and TRB V and J templates and assembled into clonotypes. Clonotypes were classified as expanded or contracted when called significant by both edgeR and NoisET, with noise models trained on biological replicates. For edgeR calls, the cutoffs were a false discovery rate-adjusted p below 0.01 and a log2 fold-change threshold of 1. As an exploratory analysis of dynamics, max-normalized trajectories of the 1000 most abundant clonotypes were examined with PCA combined with hierarchical clustering. Each responding clone was given a CD4 or CD8 phenotype based on the CD4+ and CD8+ repertoires, which had been sequenced separately. Using fastp at Q25 and MiXCR, TCRdb reprocessed the public reads and kept productive beta chains. A single entry per CDR3 protein holds the most common genes and DNA from its merged rows. The V and J calls were not made by the authors but by TCRdb's processing. The sample table shows 300,000 to 400,000 distinct CDR3 sequences, and 20% to 25% are seen once. Approximately 12% of the sample comes from the top ten.

Ficoll-Paque density gradient centrifugation was used to isolate PBMCs. Results the study describes overall, beyond this receptor: SARS-CoV-2 specificity of the second-wave clones peaking on day 37 was not confirmed. Contracting CD4+ clones were found mainly in CM and EM memory subsets, while CD8+ clones were enriched in EMRA. Some responding clones were detected in pre-infection memory, which suggested that pre-existing cross-reactive memory T cells had joined the SARS-CoV-2 response. The study covered only two mild cases, and larger cohorts including severe cases with pre-infection samples were considered necessary. Balanced CD4/CD8 phenotypes were observed for clones contracting from day 15 to 85, whereas a bias towards CD4+ was observed for a second wave of clones expanding from day 15 to 37.

From the cysteine through the phenylalanine, the CDR3 covers 15 amino acids. Only the CDR3 DNA is retained, 45 bases long and in frame from the first base. Trimming accounts for 2 bases at V and 4 bases at J, while the number of junction bases matched to no gene is 5. From a lookup of the germline V gene (reference sequence), CDR1 and CDR2 are DFQATT and SNEGSKA. As concerns this clonotype: Its antigen is not yet known. The input lacks base qualities; no much larger clone sits a single base away.

Specimen: PBMCs or a T cell subset sorted from them (not recorded which). The clonotype was recovered from an adult woman who had mild COVID-19 (a few samples of this study predate the infection). The sample titles of this study are shuffled in the database, so cell type and time point are left out; the donor was told from shared clones. This sequence uses TRBV20-1 and TRBJ1-4; 9 central bases correspond to TRBD1. The DNA is as follows: TGCAGTGCTAGAAACACAGGGGGCCTTAATGAAAAACTGTTTTTT. The resulting protein is CSARNTGGLNEKLFF.